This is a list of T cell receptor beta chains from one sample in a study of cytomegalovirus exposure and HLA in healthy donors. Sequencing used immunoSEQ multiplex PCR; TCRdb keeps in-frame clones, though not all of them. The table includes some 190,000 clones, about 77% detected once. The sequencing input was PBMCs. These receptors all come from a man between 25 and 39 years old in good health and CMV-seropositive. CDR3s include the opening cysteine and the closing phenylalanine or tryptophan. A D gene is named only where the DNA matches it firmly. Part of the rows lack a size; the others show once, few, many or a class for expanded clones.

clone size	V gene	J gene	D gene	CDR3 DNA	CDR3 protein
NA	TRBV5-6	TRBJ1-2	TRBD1	TGTGCCAGCAGCTCCGGGACAGGGGTTGGGTATGGCTACACCTTC	CASSSGTGVGYGYTF
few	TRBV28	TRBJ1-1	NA	TGTGCCAGCAGTTCTACGGACACTGAAGCTTTCTTT	CASSSTDTEAFF
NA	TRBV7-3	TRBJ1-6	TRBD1	TGTGCCAGCAGCTACCTGGACAGGGGGTTCCCGAGGCGTTCACCCCTCCACTTT	CASSYLDRGFPRRSPLHF
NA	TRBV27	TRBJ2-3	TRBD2	TGTGCCAGCAGTTTGACAAGCGCGGGAGGCGTGACGCAGTATTTT	CASSLTSAGGVTQYF
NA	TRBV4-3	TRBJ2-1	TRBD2	TGCGCCAGCAGCCAAGATCCGGGGGGGTCAAATGAGCAGTTCTTC	CASSQDPGGSNEQFF
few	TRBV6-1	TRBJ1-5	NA	TGTGCCAGCAGTGAACTGCCGAACCAGGGAAGCAATCAGCCCCAGCATTTT	CASSELPNQGSNQPQHF
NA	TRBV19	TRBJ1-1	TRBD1	TGTGCCAGTAGTAACAGGGGGAACACTGAAGCTTTCTTT	CASSNRGNTEAFF
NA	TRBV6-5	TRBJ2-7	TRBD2	TGTGCCAGCAGTTTCTACGGGGCTAGCGGGTCCTACGAGCAGTACTTC	CASSFYGASGSYEQYF
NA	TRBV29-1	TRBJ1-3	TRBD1	TGCAGTGCGACAGGGGGAGGAAACACCATATATTTT	CSATGGGNTIYF
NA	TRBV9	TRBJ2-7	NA	TGTGCCAGCAGCGTAGGAGGGGGCGAGCAGTACTTC	CASSVGGGEQYF
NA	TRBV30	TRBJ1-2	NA	TGTGCCTGGAGTGCAGGGGTAGGTGGCTACACCTTC	CAWSAGVGGYTF
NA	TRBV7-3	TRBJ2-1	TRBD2	TGTGCCAGCAGCTTAGTTCCTAGCGGGAGGATGAATGAGCAGTTCTTC	CASSLVPSGRMNEQFF